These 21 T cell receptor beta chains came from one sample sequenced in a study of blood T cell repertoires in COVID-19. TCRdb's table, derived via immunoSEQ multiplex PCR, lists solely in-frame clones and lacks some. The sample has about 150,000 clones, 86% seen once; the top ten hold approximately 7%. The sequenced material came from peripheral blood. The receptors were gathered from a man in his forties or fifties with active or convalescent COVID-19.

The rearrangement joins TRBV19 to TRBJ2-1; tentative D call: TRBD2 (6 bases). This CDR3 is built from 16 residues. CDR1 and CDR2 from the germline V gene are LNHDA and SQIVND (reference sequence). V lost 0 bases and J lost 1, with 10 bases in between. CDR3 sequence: CASSIDRGGSYNEQFF. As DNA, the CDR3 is TGTGCCAGTAGTATAGATCGGGGAGGATCCTACAATGAGCAGTTCTTC.

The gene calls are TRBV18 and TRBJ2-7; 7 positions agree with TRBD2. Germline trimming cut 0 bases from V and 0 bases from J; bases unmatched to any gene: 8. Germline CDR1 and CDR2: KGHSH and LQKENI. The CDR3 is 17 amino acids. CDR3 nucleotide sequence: TGTGCCAGCTCACCACCGGCTGGCGGGGGTTTCTCCTACGAGCAGTACTTC. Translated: CASSPPAGGGFSYEQYF.

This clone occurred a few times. DNA of the CDR3: TGTGCCAGCAGACTACGAGGAGATAATTCACCCCTCCACTTT. Amino acids: CASRLRGDNSPLHF. The rearrangement joins TRBV5-5 to TRBJ1-6; D is unclear. The CDR3 covers 14 residues. The germline V and J ends were trimmed by 5 bases and 5 bases, with 11 bases remaining between them. Germline CDR1 SGHKS, CDR2 YYEKEE (reference sequence).

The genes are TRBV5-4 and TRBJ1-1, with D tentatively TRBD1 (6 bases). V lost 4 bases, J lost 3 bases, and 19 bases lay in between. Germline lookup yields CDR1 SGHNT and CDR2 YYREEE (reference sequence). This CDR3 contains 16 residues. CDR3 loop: CASSPDGGARDTEAFF. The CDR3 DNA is TGTGCCAGCAGCCCCGATGGGGGGGCAAGGGACACTGAAGCTTTCTTT. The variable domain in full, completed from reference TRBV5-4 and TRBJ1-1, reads ETGVTQSPTHLIKTRGQQVTLRCSSQSGHNTVSWYQQALGQGPQFIFQYYREEENGRGNFPPRFSGLQFPNYSSELNVNALELDDSALYLCASSPDGGARDTEAFFGQGTRLTVV.

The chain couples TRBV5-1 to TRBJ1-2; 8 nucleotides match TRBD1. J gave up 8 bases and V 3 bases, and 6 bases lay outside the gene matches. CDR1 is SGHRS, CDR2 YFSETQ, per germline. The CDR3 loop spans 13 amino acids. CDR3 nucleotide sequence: TGCGCCAGCAGCTCCTGGACAGGGATGGGCTACACCTTC. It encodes CASSSWTGMGYTF.

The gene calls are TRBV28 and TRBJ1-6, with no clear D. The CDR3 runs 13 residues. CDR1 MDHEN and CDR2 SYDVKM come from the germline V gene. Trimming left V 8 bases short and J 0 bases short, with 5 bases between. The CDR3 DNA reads TGTGCCAGCCGGGGCTCCTATAATTCACCCCTCCACTTT. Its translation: CASRGSYNSPLHF.

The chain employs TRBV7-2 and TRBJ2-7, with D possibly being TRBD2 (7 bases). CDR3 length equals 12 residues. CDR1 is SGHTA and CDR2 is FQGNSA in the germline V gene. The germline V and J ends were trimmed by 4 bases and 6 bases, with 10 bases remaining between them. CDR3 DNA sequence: TGTGCCAGCAGCTCGAGGGGGGGCGAGCAGTACTTC. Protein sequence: CASSSRGGEQYF.

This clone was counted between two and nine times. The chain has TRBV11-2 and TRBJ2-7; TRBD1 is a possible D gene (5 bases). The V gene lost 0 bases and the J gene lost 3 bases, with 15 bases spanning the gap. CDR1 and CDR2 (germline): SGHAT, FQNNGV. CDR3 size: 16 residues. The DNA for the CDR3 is TGTGCCAGCAGCTTAGATCAGGTAGGGGTGATCTACGAGCAGTACTTC. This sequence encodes CASSLDQVGVIYEQYF.

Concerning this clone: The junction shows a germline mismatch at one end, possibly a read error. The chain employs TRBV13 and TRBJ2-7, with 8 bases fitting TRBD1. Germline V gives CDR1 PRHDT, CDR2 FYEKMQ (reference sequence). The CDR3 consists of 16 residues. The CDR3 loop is CASSVGGQATTYEQYF. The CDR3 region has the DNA TGTGCCAGCAGCGTAGGGGGACAGGCGACAACCTACGAGCAGTACTTC. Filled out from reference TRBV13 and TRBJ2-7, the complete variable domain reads AAGVIQSPRHLIKEKRETATLKCYPIPRHDTVYWYQQGPGQDPQFLISFYEKMQSDKGSIPDRFSAQQFSDYHSELNMSSLELGDSALYFCASSVGGQATTYEQYFGPGTRLTVT.

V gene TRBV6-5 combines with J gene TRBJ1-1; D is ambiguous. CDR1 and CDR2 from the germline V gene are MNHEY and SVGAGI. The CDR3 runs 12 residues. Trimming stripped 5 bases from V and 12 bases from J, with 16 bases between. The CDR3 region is CASSPSLGETFF. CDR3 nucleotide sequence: TGTGCCAGCAGTCCGTCACTAGGAGAGACTTTCTTT.

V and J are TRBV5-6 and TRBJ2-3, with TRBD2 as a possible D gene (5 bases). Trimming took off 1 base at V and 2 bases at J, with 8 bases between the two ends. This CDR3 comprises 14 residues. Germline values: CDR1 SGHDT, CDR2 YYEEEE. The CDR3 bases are TGTGCCAGCAGCTTGATTCGGGACACAGATACGCAGTATTTT. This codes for CASSLIRDTDTQYF. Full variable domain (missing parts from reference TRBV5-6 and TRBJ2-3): DAGVTQSPTHLIKTRGQQVTLRCSPKSGHDTVSWYQQALGQGPQFIFQYYEEEERQRGNFPDRFSGHQFPNYSSELNVNALLLGDSALYLCASSLIRDTDTQYFGPGTRLTVL.

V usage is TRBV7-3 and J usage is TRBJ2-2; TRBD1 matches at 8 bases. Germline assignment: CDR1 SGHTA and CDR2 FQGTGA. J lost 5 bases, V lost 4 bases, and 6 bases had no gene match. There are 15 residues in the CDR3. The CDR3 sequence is CASSSGQGGTGELFF. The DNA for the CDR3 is TGTGCCAGCAGCTCCGGACAGGGAGGAACCGGGGAGCTGTTTTTT.

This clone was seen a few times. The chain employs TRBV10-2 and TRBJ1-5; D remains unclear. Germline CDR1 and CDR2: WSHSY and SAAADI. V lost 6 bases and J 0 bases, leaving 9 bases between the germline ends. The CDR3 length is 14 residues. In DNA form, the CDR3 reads TGCGCCAGCAGCCGGACTAATAGCAATCAGCCCCAGCATTTT. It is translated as CASSRTNSNQPQHF.

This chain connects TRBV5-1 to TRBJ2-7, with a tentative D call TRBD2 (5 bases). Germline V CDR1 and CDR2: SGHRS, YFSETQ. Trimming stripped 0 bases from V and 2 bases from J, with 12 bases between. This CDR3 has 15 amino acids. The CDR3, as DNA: TGCGCCAGCAGCTTGGCGGAGGCAGAGACCTACGAGCAGTACTTC. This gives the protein CASSLAEAETYEQYF.

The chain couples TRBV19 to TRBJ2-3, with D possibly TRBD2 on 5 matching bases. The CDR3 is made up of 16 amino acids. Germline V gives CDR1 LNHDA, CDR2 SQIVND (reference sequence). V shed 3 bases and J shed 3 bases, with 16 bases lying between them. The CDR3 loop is CASSIRGPRATDTQYF. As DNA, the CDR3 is TGTGCCAGTAGTATCAGAGGGCCTCGGGCAACAGATACGCAGTATTTT.

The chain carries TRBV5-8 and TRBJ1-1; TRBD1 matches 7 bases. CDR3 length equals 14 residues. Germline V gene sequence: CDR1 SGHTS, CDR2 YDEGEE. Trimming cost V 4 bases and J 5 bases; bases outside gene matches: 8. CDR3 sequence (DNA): TGTGCCAGCAGCACCAGGACAGGACGAACTGAAGCTTTCTTT. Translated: CASSTRTGRTEAFF.

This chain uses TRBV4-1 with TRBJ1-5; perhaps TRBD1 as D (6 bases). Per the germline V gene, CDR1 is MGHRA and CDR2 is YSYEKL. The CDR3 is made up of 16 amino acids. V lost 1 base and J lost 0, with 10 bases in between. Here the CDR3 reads CASSQGRGYSNQPQHF. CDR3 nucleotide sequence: TGCGCCAGCAGCCAAGGTAGGGGGTATAGCAATCAGCCCCAGCATTTT.

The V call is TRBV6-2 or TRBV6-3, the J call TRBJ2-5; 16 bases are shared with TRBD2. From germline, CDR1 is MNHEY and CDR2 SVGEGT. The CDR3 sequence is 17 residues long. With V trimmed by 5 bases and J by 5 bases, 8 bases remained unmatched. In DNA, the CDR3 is TGTGCCAGCAGTGAGGGGACTAGCGGGGGGGCCAGGGAGACCCAGTACTTC. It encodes CASSEGTSGGARETQYF.

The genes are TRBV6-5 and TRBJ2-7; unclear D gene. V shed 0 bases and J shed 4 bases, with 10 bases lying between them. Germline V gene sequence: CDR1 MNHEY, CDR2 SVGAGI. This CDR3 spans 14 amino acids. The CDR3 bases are TGTGCCAGCAGTTACTCGACGACTCCATACGAGCAGTACTTC. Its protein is CASSYSTTPYEQYF.

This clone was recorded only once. The CDR3 DNA reads as TGTGCCAGTTTGAGGCGGGAGGACTCCAACGCTAACAATGAGCAGTTCTTC. It yields the protein CASLRREDSNANNEQFF. The chain links TRBV19 to TRBJ2-1; 8 bases are a match to TRBD2. Germline V CDR1 and CDR2: LNHDA, SQIVND (reference sequence). The CDR3 spans 17 residues. V lost 8 bases and J lost 5; bases outside the gene matches: 17.

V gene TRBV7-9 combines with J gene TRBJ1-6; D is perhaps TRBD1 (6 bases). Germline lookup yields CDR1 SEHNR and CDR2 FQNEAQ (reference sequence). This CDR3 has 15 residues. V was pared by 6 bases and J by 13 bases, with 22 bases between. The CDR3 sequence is CASSPGDILREPLHF. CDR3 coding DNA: TGTGCCAGCAGTCCCGGGGACATACTAAGGGAGCCCCTCCACTTT.